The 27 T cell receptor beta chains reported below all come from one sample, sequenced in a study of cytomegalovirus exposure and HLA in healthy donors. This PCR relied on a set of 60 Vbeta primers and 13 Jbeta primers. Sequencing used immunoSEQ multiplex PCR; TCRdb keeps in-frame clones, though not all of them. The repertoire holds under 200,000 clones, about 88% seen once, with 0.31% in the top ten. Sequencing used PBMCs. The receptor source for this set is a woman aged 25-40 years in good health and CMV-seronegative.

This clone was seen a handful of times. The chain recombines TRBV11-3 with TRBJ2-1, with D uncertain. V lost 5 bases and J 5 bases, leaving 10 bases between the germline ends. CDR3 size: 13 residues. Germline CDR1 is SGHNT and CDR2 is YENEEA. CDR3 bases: TGTGCCAGCAGCCCCGGAGTCAACAATGAGCAGTTCTTC. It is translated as CASSPGVNNEQFF.

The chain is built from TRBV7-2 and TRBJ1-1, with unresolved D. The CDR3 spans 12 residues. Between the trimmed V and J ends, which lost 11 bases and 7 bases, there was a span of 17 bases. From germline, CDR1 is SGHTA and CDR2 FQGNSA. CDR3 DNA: TGTGCCTGCCGGGCGGGTTACGGTGAAGCTTTCTTT. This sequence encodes CACRAGYGEAFF. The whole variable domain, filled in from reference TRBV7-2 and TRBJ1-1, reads GAGVSQSPSNKVTEKGKDVELRCDPISGHTALYWYRQSLGQGLEFLIYFQGNSAPDKSGLPSDRFSAERTGGSVSTLTIQRTQQEDSAVYLCACRAGYGEAFFGQGTRLTVV.

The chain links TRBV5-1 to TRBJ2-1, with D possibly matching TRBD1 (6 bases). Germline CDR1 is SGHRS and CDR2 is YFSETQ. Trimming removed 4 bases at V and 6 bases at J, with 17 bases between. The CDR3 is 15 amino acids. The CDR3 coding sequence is TGCGCCAGCAGCCCCGGGACACGAGGCGGCAATGAGCAGTTCTTC. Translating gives CASSPGTRGGNEQFF.

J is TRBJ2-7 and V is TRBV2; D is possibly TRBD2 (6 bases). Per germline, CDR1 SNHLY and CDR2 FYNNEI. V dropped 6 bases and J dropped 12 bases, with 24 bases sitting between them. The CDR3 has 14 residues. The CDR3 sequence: CASSLGAAAGNRYF. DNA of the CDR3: TGTGCCAGCAGCCTCGGGGCGGCGGCGGGGAATAGGTACTTC.

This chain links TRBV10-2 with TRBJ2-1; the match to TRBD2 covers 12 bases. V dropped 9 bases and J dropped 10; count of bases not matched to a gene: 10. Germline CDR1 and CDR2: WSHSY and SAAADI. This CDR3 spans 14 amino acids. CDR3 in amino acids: CASHLAGGPSEQFF. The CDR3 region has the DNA TGCGCCAGTCATCTAGCGGGGGGGCCCAGCGAGCAGTTCTTC.

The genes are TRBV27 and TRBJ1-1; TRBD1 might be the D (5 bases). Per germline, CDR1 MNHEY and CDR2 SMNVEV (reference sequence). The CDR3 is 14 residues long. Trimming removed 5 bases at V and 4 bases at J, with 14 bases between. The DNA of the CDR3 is TGTGCCAGCAGTAATGGAGGGGTGGGCACTGAAGCTTTCTTT. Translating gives CASSNGGVGTEAFF.

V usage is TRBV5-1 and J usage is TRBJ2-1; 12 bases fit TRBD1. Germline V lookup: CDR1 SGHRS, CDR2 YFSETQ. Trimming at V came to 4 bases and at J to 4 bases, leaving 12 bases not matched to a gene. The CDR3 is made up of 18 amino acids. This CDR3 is CASSPYNPGQGAYNEQFF. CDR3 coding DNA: TGCGCCAGCAGCCCATACAATCCGGGACAGGGGGCTTACAATGAGCAGTTCTTC.

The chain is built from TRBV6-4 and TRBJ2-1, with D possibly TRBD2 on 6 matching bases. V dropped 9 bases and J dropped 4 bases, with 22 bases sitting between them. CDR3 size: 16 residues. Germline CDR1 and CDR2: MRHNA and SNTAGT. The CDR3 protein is CARGRLAREPYNEQFF. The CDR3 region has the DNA TGTGCCAGGGGGCGCCTAGCGAGAGAGCCTTACAATGAGCAGTTCTTC.

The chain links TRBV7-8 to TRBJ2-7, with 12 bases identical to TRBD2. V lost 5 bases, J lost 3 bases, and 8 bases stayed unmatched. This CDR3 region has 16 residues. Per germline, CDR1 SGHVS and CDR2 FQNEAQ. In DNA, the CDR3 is TGTGCCAGCAGCCACACGCCGGGACTAGCGGGCTACGAGCAGTACTTC. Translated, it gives CASSHTPGLAGYEQYF.

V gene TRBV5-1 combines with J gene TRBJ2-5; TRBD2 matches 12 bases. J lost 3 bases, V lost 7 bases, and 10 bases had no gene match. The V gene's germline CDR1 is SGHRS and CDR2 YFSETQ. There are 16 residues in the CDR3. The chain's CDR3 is CASRLGASGGEETQYF. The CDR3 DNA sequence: TGCGCCAGCCGACTTGGAGCTAGCGGGGGGGAAGAGACCCAGTACTTC.

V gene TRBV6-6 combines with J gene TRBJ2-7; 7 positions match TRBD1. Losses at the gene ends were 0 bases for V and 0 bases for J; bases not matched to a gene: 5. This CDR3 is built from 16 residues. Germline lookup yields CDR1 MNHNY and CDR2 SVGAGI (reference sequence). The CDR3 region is CASSYSVQGSSYEQYF. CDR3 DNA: TGTGCCAGCAGTTACTCCGTACAGGGGAGCTCCTACGAGCAGTACTTC.

The CDR3 nucleotides are TGTGCCAGTACTAGGGGCGCCTACAATGAGCAGTTCTTC. As protein: CASTRGAYNEQFF. This chain uses TRBV19 with TRBJ2-1, with a weak D call TRBD1 (5 bases). Germline CDR1 reads LNHDA; CDR2 reads SQIVND (reference sequence). V gave up 7 bases and J gave up 2 bases, with 9 bases separating them. CDR3 length equals 13 residues.

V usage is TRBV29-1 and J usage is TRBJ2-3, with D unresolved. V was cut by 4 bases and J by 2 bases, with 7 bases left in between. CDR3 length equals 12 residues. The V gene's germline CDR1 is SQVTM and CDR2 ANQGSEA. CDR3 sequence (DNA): TGCAGCGTTGGGGCAGCCACAGATACGCAGTATTTT. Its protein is CSVGAATDTQYF.

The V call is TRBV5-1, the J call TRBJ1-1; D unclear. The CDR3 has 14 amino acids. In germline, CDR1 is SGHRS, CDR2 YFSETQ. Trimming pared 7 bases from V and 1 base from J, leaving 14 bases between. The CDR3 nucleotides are TGCGCCAGCTGCCAAGCCCCGGGGAACACTGAAGCTTTCTTT. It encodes CASCQAPGNTEAFF.

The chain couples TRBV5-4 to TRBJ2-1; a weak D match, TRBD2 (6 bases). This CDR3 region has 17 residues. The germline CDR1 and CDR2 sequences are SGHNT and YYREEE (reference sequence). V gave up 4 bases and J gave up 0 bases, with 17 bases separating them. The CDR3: CASSRGVAESSYNEQFF. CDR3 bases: TGTGCCAGCAGCCGTGGGGTAGCGGAAAGCTCCTACAATGAGCAGTTCTTC. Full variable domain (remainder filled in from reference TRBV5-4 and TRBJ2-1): ETGVTQSPTHLIKTRGQQVTLRCSSQSGHNTVSWYQQALGQGPQFIFQYYREEENGRGNFPPRFSGLQFPNYSSELNVNALELDDSALYLCASSRGVAESSYNEQFFGPGTRLTVL.

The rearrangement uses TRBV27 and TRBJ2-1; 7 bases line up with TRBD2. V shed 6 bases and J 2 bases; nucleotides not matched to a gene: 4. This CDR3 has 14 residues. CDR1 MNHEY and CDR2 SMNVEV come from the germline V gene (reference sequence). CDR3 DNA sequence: TGTGCCAGCAGCCCGAGCGGGGCCTACAATGAGCAGTTCTTC. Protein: CASSPSGAYNEQFF.

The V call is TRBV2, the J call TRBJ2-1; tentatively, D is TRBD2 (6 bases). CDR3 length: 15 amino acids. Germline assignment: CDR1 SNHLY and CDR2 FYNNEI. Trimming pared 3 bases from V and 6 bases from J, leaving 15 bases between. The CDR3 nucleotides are TGTGCCAGCAGTGAGCAGACTAGTTTCTCCAATGAGCAGTTCTTC. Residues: CASSEQTSFSNEQFF.

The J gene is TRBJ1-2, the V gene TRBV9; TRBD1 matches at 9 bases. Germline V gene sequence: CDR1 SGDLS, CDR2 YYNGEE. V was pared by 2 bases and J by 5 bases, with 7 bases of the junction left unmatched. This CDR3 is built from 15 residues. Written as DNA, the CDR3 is TGTGCCAGCAGCGTGGGATTCGGGACAGGGTATGGCTACACCTTC. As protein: CASSVGFGTGYGYTF.

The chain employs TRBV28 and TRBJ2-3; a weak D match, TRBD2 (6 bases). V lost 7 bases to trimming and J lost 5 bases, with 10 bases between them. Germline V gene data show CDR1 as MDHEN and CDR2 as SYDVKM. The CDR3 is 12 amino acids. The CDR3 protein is CASKLAQDTQYF. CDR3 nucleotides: TGTGCCAGCAAGCTAGCGCAAGATACGCAGTATTTT.

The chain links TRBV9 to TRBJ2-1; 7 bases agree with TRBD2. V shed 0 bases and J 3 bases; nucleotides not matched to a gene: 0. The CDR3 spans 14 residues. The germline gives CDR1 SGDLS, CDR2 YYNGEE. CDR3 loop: CASSVGDYYNEQFF. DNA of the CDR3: TGTGCCAGCAGCGTAGGGGACTACTACAATGAGCAGTTCTTC.

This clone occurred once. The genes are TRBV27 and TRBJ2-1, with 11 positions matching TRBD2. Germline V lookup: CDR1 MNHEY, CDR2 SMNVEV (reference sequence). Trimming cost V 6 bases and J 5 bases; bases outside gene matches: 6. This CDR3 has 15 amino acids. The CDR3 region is CASRRGLAENNEQFF. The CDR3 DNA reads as TGTGCCAGCAGGCGGGGACTAGCGGAGAACAATGAGCAGTTCTTC.

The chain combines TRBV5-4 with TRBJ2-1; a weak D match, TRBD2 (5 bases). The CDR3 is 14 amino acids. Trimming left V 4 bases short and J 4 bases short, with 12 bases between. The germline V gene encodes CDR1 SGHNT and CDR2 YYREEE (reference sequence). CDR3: CASSVGLDYNEQFF. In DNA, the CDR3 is TGTGCCAGCAGCGTCGGACTGGATTACAATGAGCAGTTCTTC.

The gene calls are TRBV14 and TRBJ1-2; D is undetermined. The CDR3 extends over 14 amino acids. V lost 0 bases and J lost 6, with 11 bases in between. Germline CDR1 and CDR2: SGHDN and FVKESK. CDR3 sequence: CASSQDRLGNGYTF. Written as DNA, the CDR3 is TGTGCCAGCAGCCAAGATCGACTCGGGAATGGCTACACCTTC.

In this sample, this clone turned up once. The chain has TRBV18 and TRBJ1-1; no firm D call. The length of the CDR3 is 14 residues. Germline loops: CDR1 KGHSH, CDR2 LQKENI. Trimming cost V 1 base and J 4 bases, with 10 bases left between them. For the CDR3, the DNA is TGTGCCAGCTCACCACAGCCTGGAGTCACTGAAGCTTTCTTT. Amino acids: CASSPQPGVTEAFF.

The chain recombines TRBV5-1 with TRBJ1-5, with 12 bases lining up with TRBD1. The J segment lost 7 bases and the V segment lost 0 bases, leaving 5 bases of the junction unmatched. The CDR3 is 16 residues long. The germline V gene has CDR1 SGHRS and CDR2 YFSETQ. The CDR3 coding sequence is TGCGCCAGCAGCTTGGACGGGACAGGGGGCCACCAGCCCCAGCATTTT. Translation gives CASSLDGTGGHQPQHF.

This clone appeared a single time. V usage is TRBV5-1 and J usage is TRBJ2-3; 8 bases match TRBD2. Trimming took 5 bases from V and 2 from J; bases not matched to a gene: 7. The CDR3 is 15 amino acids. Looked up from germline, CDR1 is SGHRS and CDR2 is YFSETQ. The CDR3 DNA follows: TGCGCCAGCAGTCTGAGTAGCGGGGCCACAGATACGCAGTATTTT. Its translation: CASSLSSGATDTQYF.

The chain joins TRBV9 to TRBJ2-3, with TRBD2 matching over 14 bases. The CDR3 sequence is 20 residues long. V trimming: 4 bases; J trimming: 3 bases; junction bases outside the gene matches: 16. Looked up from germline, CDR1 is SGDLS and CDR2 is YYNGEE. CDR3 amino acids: CASSKGLAGGVRRVTDTQYF. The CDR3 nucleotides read TGTGCCAGCAGCAAAGGACTAGCGGGGGGCGTCAGGCGTGTTACAGATACGCAGTATTTT.